Listed here is a single T cell receptor beta chain. Profiling relied on immunoSEQ multiplex PCR, and the TCRdb table lists in-frame clones only, not all of them. The sample holds roughly 72,000 clones, 88% seen once. This sample stems from a study of blood T cell repertoires in COVID-19. In germline, CDR1 is SGHAT, CDR2 FQNNGV. This CDR3 region has 15 residues. The V and J ends lost 1 base and 7 bases respectively, with 14 bases between them. The sequence derives from a human donor in a cohort sampled during active COVID-19. The J gene is TRBJ2-1, the V gene TRBV11-2, with TRBD2 as a possible D gene (6 bases). Sequencing was performed on peripheral blood. The CDR3 region is CASSLAFGSDNEQFF. CDR3 bases: TGTGCCAGCAGCTTAGCCTTCGGGAGCGATAATGAGCAGTTCTTC.